The clone carrying this T cell receptor beta chain has a single count. What it recognizes is unknown. These data are taken from a study of PD-1 blockade in classical Hodgkin lymphoma. There was relapse after autologous stem cell transplantation in every patient, and there was variation in brentuximab vedotin exposure. Findings and caveats of the study: Exclusion was applied to patients who started nivolumab under 1 year after ASCT. Newly diagnosed patients had diversity similar to the baseline diversity of complete responders.

CDR3 length: 17 residues. Trimming took 0 bases from V and 0 from J, leaving 12 bases between them. Germline V CDR1 and CDR2: SGHNT, YYREEE (reference sequence). Here immunoSEQ multiplex PCR was the method, and the copy in TCRdb shows in-frame clones only, minus some. The sample consists of 100,000 to 130,000 clones, roughly nine tenths of them appearing once. Sequenced here: peripheral blood mononuclear cells (PBMCs), sampled before the second cycle of nivolumab. The genes are TRBV5-4 and TRBJ2-2; no clear D. This sequence originates from a human donor with classical Hodgkin lymphoma. CDR3 residues: CASSLDWGQANTGELFF. The CDR3 nucleotides read TGTGCCAGCAGCTTGGATTGGGGTCAGGCGAACACCGGGGAGCTGTTTTTT.